This T cell receptor beta chain appears in the sequencing data of a study of cytomegalovirus exposure and HLA in healthy donors. Study overall: The approximately 120 validation repertoires matched the roughly 700 first-cohort repertoires in platform, a later analysis reported. General study points: Reports described diagnosis of cytomegalovirus status by the classifier as highly specific and sensitive.

Comment on this clone: Its antigen is currently unknown.

Profiled with immunoSEQ multiplex PCR; TCRdb holds only in-frame clones, not every one. The sample shows 38,000 or so clones, over 80% of them seen only once. The CDR3 spans 13 residues. Per the germline V gene, CDR1 is MNHEY and CDR2 is SVGAGI. The ends were cut back, 0 bases at V and 7 bases at J, with 9 bases in the middle. The V and J genes are TRBV6-5 and TRBJ1-2, with D possibly matching TRBD1 (5 bases). The TCR was taken from a young man in good health and CMV-seronegative. The sequencing input was PBMCs. CDR3 bases: TGTGCCAGCAGTTACTCTGGGGGGGGTGGCTACACCTTC. Its translation: CASSYSGGGGYTF.